This T cell receptor (beta chain) appears in the sequencing data of a study of shared clonotypes between healthy human individuals. Sequencing was performed with immunoSEQ multiplex PCR; in TCRdb, only in-frame clones are kept and a portion is missing. Among approximately 2.3 million clones listed, 93% were seen once. About this clone itself: Antigen: not known.

Overall study findings and caveats: Sharing across a handful of donors was seen in 5% to 5.5% of naive CD4 clonotypes.

Trimming took 4 bases from V and 0 from J, leaving 10 bases between them. There are 14 residues in the CDR3. Per the germline V gene, CDR1 is SQVTM and CDR2 is ANQGSEA. The origin of this receptor is a man aged 18 to 29 in good health. Some clones in this sample may be carry-over from other donors' samples. Input material: naive CD4+ T cells from PBMCs. Subset of the sample: CD45RA+ positively selected. The chain recombines TRBV29-1 with TRBJ2-1, with D hard to call. The CDR3 nucleotides read TGCAGCGTTGCCCTAGAGGTCTCCTACAATGAGCAGTTCTTC. This codes for CSVALEVSYNEQFF.